The rows below give T cell receptor beta chains drawn from one sample of a study of T cell changes during pregnancy in multiple sclerosis. TCRdb's copy holds only in-frame clones and misses some; the assay was immunoSEQ multiplex PCR. The sample holds roughly 64,000 clones; around 96% are singletons and the top ten take 2% to 2.5%. This specimen consisted of CD8+ T cells from peripheral blood mononuclear cells, obtained after pregnancy. These receptors were collected from a female donor with multiple sclerosis, enrolled in a pregnancy study. CDR3s include the opening cysteine and the closing phenylalanine or tryptophan. The order of the fields is clone size, J gene, V gene, CDR3 protein. For some rows the clone size is stated as once, few or many, or as a class when expanded; others skip it.

-,TRBJ2-2,TRBV19,CASSMASGGVTGELFF
-,TRBJ1-5,TRBV19,CASSIGGANQPQHF
-,TRBJ1-5,TRBV19,CASILGVFHQPQHF
-,TRBJ2-7,TRBV4-1,CASSQEPPGQGGVYEQYF
-,TRBJ1-1,TRBV6-5,CASSPGGTEAFF
-,TRBJ2-7,TRBV5-8,CASSLGTGVYEQYF
medium-sized,TRBJ2-7,TRBV28,CASSLSPREVSYEQYF
-,TRBJ2-5,TRBV6-9,CASSPRVAGEVETQYF
once,TRBJ2-5,TRBV6-1,CASSEALPLAGATIEYF
-,TRBJ2-5,TRBV28,CASSVGQGVTETQYF
once,TRBJ2-7,TRBV27,CASSPQGSYEQYF
-,TRBJ2-3,TRBV13,CASSNRGQRLVTDTQYF
-,TRBJ2-7,TRBV4-3,CASSQVVTYEQYF
-,TRBJ2-7,TRBV28,CASRTGSAYEQYF
-,TRBJ2-7,TRBV11-2,CASSSPMTSYEQYF
-,TRBJ2-2,TRBV15,CATSRARGGGVAGELFF
-,TRBJ2-1,TRBV28,CASSPPVGEPYNEQFF
-,TRBJ1-3,TRBV28,CASSFGQGSGNTIYF
-,TRBJ2-7,TRBV19,CASSAGEGYEQYF
-,TRBJ1-1,TRBV11-2,CASSPSRGREMNTEAFF
-,TRBJ2-5,TRBV29-1,CSVADRNQETQYF
-,TRBJ2-7,TRBV5-1,CASSLEGQGEYEQYF
-,TRBJ2-1,TRBV6-5,CASSYSRSNEQFF
-,TRBJ2-3,TRBV7-6,CASSSIAGDADTQYF
-,TRBJ1-5,TRBV5-4,CASSPGTGSQPQHF
-,TRBJ2-1,TRBV7-9,CASSPLREDNEQFF
-,TRBJ2-7,TRBV7-7,CASSFSLDSYEQYF
-,TRBJ1-1,TRBV2,CASRAFDSLDTEAFF
-,TRBJ2-5,TRBV9,CASSATREETQYF
-,TRBJ1-5,TRBV7-2,CASSLTGGGQPQHF
-,TRBJ2-1,TRBV19,CASSATSGSYNEQFF
-,TRBJ1-2,TRBV23-1,CASSQEVGANYGYTF
-,TRBJ2-7,TRBV15,CATSRARAASGRAYEQYF
-,TRBJ1-2,TRBV29-1,CSVEGSLEGYGYTF
-,TRBJ2-2,TRBV30,CAWGSGGLGTGELFF
-,TRBJ2-7,TRBV18,CASSPWGENYEQYF
-,TRBJ1-1,TRBV9,CASSIGQGGTEAFF
-,TRBJ1-1,TRBV10-3,CAISGGGGAHAEAFF
-,TRBJ2-3,TRBV7-3,CASTMTGSITDTQYF
-,TRBJ2-1,TRBV7-9,CASSSQTGEEYNEQFF
-,TRBJ2-2,TRBV4-2,CASSQGMGTNTGELFF
-,TRBJ2-3,TRBV7-9,CASTGTSGSLDTQYF
-,TRBJ2-1,TRBV29-1,CSVVSGLVSYNEQFF
-,TRBJ2-7,TRBV28,CASSSIVYEQYF
once,TRBJ2-1,TRBV14,CASSQEPPGGPRNEQFF